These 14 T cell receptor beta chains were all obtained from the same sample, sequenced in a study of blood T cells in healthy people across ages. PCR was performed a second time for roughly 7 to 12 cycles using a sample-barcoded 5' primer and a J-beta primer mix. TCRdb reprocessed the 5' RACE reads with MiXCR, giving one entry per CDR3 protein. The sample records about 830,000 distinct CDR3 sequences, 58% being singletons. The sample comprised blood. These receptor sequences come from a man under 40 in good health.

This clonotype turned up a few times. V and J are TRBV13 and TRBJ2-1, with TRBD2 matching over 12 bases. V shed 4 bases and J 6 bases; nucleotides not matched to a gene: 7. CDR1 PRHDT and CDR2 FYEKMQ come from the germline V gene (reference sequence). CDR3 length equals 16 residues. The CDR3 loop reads CASSYQRTSGINEQFF. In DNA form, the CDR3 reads TGTGCCAGCAGCTATCAAAGGACTAGCGGGATCAATGAGCAGTTCTTC.

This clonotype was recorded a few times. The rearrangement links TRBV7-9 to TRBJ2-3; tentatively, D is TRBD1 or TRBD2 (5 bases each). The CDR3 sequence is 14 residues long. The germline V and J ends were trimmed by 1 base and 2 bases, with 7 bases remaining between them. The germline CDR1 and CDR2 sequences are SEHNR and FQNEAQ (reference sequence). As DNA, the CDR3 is TGTGCCAGCAGCTTAGGGGACGTCACAGATACGCAGTATTTT. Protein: CASSLGDVTDTQYF.

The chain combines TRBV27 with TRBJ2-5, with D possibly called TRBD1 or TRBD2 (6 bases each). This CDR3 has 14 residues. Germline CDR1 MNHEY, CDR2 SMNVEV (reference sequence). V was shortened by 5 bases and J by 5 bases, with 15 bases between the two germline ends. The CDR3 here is CASSPWGAGETQYF. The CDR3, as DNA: TGTGCCAGCAGTCCCTGGGGGGCCGGGGAGACCCAGTACTTC.

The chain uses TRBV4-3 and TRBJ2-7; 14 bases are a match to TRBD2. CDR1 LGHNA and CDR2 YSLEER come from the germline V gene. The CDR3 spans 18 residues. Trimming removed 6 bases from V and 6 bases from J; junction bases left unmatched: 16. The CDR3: CASSSSLGTSGRWAEQYF. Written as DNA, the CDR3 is TGCGCCAGCAGTAGTTCTTTGGGGACTAGCGGGAGATGGGCCGAGCAGTACTTC.

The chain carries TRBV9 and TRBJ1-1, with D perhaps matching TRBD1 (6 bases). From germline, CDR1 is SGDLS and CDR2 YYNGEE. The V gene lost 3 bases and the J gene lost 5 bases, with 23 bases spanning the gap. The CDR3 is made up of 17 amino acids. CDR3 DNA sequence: TGTGCCAGCAGCGACTTGGGACCTGGGGGGGCTGGGACTGAAGCTTTCTTT. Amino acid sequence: CASSDLGPGGAGTEAFF.

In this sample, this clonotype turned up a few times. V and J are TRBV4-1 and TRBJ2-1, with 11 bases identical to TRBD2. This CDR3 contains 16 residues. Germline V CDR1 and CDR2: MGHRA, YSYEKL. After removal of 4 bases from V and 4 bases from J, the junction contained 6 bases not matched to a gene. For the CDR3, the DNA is TGCGCCAGCAGCCTAATCGGGACTAGCGGTTACAATGAGCAGTTCTTC. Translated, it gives CASSLIGTSGYNEQFF.

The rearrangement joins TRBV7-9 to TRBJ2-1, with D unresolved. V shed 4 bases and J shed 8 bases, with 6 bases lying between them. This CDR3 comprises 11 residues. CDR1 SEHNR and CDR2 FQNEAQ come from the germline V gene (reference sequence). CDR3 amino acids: CASSSPYEQFF. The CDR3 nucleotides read TGTGCCAGCAGCTCACCTTATGAGCAGTTCTTC.

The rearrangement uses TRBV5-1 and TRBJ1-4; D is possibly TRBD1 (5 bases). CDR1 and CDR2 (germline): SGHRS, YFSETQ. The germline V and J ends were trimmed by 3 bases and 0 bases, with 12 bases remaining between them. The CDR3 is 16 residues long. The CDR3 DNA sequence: TGCGCCAGCAGCTGGGATGGGGCCTCAACTAATGAAAAACTGTTTTTT. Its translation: CASSWDGASTNEKLFF.

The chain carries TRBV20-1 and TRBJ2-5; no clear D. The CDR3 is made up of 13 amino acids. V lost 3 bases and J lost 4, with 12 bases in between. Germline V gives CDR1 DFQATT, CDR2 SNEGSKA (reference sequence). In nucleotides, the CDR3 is TGCAGTGCTAGTCACCCCAGCAGAGAGACCCAGTACTTC. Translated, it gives CSASHPSRETQYF.

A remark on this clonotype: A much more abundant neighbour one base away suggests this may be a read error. CDR3 residues: CATRTSGGAQAKNIQYF. The CDR3 nucleotides are TGTGCCACCAGAACTAGCGGGGGGGCTCAGGCCAAAAACATTCAGTACTTC. This chain connects TRBV2 to TRBJ2-4; TRBD2 aligns across 13 bases. CDR1 SNHLY and CDR2 FYNNEI come from the germline V gene. Unmatched junction bases numbered 10, after V lost 10 bases and J lost 1 base. The CDR3 length is 17 residues.

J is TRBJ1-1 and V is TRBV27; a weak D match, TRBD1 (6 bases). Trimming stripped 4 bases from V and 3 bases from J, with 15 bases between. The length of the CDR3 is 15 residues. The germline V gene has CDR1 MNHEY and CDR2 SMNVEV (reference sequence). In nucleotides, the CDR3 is TGTGCCAGCAGTTCGTGGGGGGCGAAAGACACTGAAGCTTTCTTT. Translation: CASSSWGAKDTEAFF.

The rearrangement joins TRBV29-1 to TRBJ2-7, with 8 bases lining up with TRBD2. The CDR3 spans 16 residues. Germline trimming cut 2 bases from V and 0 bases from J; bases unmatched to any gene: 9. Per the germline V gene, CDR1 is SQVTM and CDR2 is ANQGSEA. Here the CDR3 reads CSVETMAGGPSYEQYF. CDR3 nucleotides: TGCAGCGTTGAAACTATGGCGGGAGGCCCCTCCTACGAGCAGTACTTC.

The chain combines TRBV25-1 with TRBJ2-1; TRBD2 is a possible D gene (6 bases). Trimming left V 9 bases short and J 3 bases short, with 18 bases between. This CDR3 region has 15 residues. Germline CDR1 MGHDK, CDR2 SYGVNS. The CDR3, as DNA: TGTGCCAGGCGACGTGGAGGAGGGCGCTACAATGAGCAGTTCTTC. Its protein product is CARRRGGGRYNEQFF.

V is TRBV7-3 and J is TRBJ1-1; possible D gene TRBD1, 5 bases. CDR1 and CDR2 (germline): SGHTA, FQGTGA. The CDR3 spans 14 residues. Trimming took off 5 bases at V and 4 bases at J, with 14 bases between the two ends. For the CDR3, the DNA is TGTGCCAGCAGCCTAAGAGGGGTCGCCACTGAAGCTTTCTTT. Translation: CASSLRGVATEAFF.